The 5 T cell receptor beta chains below come from one sample, sequenced in a study of T cell responses to AZD1222 COVID-19 vaccine. Assay: immunoSEQ multiplex PCR; the TCRdb copy retains only in-frame clones and omits some. The sample holds about 100,000 clones, approximately 88% seen once. Sequencing was performed on peripheral blood, taken on day 0 of AZD1222 vaccination. All receptors come from an adult in good health.

The gene calls are TRBV7-9 and TRBJ1-1, with D tentatively TRBD1 (5 bases). Trimming removed 5 bases at V and 1 base at J, with 11 bases between. CDR1 SEHNR and CDR2 FQNEAQ come from the germline V gene (reference sequence). The CDR3 runs 14 residues. Here the CDR3 reads CASSLQQENTEAFF. Here the CDR3 DNA reads TGTGCCAGCAGCCTCCAACAGGAGAACACTGAAGCTTTCTTT.

The chain combines TRBV6-5 with TRBJ2-1, with 8 nucleotides matching TRBD2. Germline lookup yields CDR1 MNHEY and CDR2 SVGAGI. The length of the CDR3 is 15 residues. With V trimmed by 8 bases and J by 5 bases, 11 bases remained unmatched. The CDR3 region is CASFRSAGVHNEQFF. DNA for the CDR3: TGTGCCAGCTTTCGGTCAGCGGGAGTTCACAATGAGCAGTTCTTC.

This chain joins TRBV7-9 and TRBJ1-3; TRBD1 aligns across 8 bases. In germline, CDR1 is SEHNR, CDR2 FQNEAQ (reference sequence). CDR3 length equals 17 residues. Unmatched junction bases numbered 11, after V lost 5 bases and J lost 2 bases. CDR3 coding DNA: TGTGCCAGCAGCCTAATCCGGACAGGGAATCCTGGAAACACCATATATTTT. Translation: CASSLIRTGNPGNTIYF.

Judged by abundance, this clone is medium-sized. The V call is TRBV28, the J call TRBJ2-4, with D hard to call. V lost 6 bases, J lost 0 bases, and 9 bases lay in between. Germline lookup yields CDR1 MDHEN and CDR2 SYDVKM. CDR3 size: 14 residues. CDR3 nucleotides: TGTGCCAGCAGACGACGTCTAGCCAAAAACATTCAGTACTTC. It is translated as CASRRRLAKNIQYF.

This chain links TRBV3-1 (or the pseudogene TRBV3-2) with TRBJ2-3, with 7 positions matching TRBD1. There are 17 residues in the CDR3. Trimming cost V 3 bases and J 0 bases; bases outside gene matches: 9. The germline gives CDR1 LGHDT, CDR2 YNNKEL (reference sequence). The CDR3 bases are TGTGCCAGCAGCCAGGACAGGACCTCGCAAAGCACAGATACGCAGTATTTT. Its translation is CASSQDRTSQSTDTQYF.